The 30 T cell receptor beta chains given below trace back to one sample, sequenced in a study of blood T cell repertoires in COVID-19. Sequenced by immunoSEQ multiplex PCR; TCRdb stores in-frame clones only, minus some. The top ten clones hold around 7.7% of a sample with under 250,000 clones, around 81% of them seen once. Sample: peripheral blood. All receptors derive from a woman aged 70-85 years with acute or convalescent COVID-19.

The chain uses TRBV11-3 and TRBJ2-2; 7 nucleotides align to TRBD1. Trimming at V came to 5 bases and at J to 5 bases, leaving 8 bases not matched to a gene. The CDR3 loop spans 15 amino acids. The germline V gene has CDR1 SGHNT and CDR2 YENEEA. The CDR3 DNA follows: TGTGCCAGCAGCCTAGGGGGCCTCTCGACCGGGGAGCTGTTTTTT. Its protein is CASSLGGLSTGELFF.

This CDR3 reads CASSVTGTLQFF. Here the CDR3 DNA reads TGTGCCAGCAGCGTCACCGGGACTCTGCAGTTCTTC. The rearrangement uses TRBV7-8 and TRBJ2-1; D perhaps matches TRBD2 (6 bases). Germline CDR1 and CDR2: SGHVS and FQNEAQ. The ends were cut back, 5 bases at V and 12 bases at J, with 14 bases in the middle. The CDR3 spans 12 residues.

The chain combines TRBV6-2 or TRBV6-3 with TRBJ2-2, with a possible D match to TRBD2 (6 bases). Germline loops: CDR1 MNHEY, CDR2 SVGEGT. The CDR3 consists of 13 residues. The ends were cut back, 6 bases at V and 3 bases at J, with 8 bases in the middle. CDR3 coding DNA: TGTGCCAGCAGCTGGGGGGACACCGGGGAGCTGTTTTTT. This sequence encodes CASSWGDTGELFF.

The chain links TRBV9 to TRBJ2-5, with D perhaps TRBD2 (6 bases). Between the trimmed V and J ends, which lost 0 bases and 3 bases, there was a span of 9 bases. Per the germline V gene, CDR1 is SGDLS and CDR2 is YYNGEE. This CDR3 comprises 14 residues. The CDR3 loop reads CASSVEGLKETQYF. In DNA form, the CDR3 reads TGTGCCAGCAGCGTAGAGGGACTTAAAGAGACCCAGTACTTC.

This chain's CDR3 is CASSRDGGPSYEQYF. In DNA, the CDR3 is TGCGCCAGCAGCAGGGACGGGGGGCCAAGCTACGAGCAGTACTTC. The chain is built from TRBV5-1 and TRBJ2-7, with a weak D call TRBD2 (7 bases). Germline values: CDR1 SGHRS, CDR2 YFSETQ. Trimming took off 4 bases at V and 3 bases at J, with 17 bases between the two ends. CDR3 length: 15 amino acids.

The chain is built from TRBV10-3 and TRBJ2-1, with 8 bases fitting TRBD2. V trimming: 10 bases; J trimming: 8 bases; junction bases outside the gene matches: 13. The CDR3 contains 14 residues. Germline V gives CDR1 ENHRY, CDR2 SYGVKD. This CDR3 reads CATRAGLERHEQFF. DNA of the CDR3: TGTGCCACTCGTGCGGGACTAGAGCGACATGAGCAGTTCTTC.

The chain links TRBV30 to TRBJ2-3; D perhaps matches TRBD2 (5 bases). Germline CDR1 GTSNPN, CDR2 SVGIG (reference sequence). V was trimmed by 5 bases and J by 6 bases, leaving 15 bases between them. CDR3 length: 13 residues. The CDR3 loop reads CAWGVGRGDTQYF. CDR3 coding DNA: TGTGCCTGGGGGGTGGGGAGAGGGGATACGCAGTATTTT. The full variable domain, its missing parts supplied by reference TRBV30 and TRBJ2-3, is SQTIHQWPATLVQPVGSPLSLECTVEGTSNPNLYWYRQAAGRGLQLLFYSVGIGQISSEVPQNLSASRPQDRQFILSSKKLLLSDSGFYLCAWGVGRGDTQYFGPGTRLTVL.

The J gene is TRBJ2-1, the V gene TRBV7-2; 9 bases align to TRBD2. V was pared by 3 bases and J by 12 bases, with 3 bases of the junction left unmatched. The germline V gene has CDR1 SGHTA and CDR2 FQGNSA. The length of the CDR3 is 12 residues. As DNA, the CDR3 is TGTGCCAGCAGCTTCATGACTAGCGGGCAGTTCTTC. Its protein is CASSFMTSGQFF.

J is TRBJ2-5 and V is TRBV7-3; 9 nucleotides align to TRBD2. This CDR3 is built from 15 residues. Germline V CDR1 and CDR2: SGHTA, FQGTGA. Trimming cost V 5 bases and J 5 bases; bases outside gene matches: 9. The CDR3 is CASSPSGAGGETQYF. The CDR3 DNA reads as TGTGCCAGCAGCCCGTCAGGGGCGGGAGGGGAGACCCAGTACTTC. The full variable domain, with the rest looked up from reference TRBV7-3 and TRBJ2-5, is GAGVSQTPSNKVTEKGKYVELRCDPISGHTALYWYRQSLGQGPEFLIYFQGTGAADDSGLPNDRFFAVRPEGSVSTLKIQRTERGDSAVYLCASSPSGAGGETQYFGPGTRLLVL.

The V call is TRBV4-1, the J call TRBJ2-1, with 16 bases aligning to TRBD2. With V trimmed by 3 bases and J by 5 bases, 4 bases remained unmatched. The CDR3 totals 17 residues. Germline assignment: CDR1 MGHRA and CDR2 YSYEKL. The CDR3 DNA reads TGCGCCAGCAGCCACCTCGGGACTAGCGGGGGGGACAATGAGCAGTTCTTC. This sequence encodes CASSHLGTSGGDNEQFF.

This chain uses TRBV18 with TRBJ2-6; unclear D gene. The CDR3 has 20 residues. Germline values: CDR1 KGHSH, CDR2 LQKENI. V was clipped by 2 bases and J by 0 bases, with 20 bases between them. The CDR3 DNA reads TGTGCCAGCTCACCATCGACAATTCAGGTCTTTTCCTCTGGGGCCAACGTCCTGACTTTC. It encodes CASSPSTIQVFSSGANVLTF. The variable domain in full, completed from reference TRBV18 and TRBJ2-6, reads NAGVMQNPRHLVRRRGQEARLRCSPMKGHSHVYWYRQLPEEGLKFMVYLQKENIIDESGMPKERFSAEFPKEGPSILRIQQVVRGDSAAYFCASSPSTIQVFSSGANVLTFGAGSRLTVL.

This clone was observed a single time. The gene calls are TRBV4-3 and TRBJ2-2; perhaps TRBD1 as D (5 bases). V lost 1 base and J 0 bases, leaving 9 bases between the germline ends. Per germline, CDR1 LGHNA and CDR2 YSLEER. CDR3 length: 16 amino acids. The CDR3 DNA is TGCGCCAGCAGCCAAGGGCAGGGTCCGAACACCGGGGAGCTGTTTTTT. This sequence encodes CASSQGQGPNTGELFF.

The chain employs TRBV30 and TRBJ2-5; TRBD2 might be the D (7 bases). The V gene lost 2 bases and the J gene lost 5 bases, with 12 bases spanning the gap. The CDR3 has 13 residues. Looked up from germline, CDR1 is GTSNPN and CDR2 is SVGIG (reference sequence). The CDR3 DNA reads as TGTGCCTGGAGTAGGGGGAGGGCGGAGACCCAGTACTTC. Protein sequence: CAWSRGRAETQYF. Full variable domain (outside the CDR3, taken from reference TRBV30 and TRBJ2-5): SQTIHQWPATLVQPVGSPLSLECTVEGTSNPNLYWYRQAAGRGLQLLFYSVGIGQISSEVPQNLSASRPQDRQFILSSKKLLLSDSGFYLCAWSRGRAETQYFGPGTRLLVL.

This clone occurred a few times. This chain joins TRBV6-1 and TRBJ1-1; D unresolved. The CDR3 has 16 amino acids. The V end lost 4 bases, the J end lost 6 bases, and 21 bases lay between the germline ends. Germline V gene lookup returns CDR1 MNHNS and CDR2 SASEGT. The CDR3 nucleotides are TGTGCCAGCAGTGCGGGAAAGGGCGCGGGGATATCTGAAGCTTTCTTT. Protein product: CASSAGKGAGISEAFF.

CDR3 nucleotide sequence: TGTGCCAGCAGTCCGCGGGACAGGGCGAACACTGAAGCTTTCTTT. Amino acid sequence: CASSPRDRANTEAFF. This chain uses TRBV27 with TRBJ1-1; TRBD1 matches at 9 bases. Per the germline V gene, CDR1 is MNHEY and CDR2 is SMNVEV (reference sequence). CDR3 length: 15 amino acids. V dropped 5 bases and J dropped 1; count of bases not matched to a gene: 5.

This CDR3 is CASSQRTGNYNEQFF. CDR3 in DNA: TGTGCCAGCAGCCAAAGGACAGGGAACTACAATGAGCAGTTCTTC. The V and J genes are TRBV5-4 and TRBJ2-1, with 8 bases lining up with TRBD1. The CDR3 totals 15 residues. From germline, CDR1 is SGHNT and CDR2 YYREEE (reference sequence). Trimming cost V 4 bases and J 3 bases; bases outside gene matches: 6.

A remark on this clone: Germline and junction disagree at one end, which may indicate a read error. The CDR3 DNA sequence: TGTGGGGCACAGGGTACCTACGAGCAGTACTTC. It translates to CGAQGTYEQYF. The chain joins TRBV29-1 to TRBJ2-7; perhaps TRBD1 as D (6 bases). Germline V gene data show CDR1 as SQVTM and CDR2 as ANQGSEA. The length of the CDR3 is 11 residues.

CDR3 coding DNA: TGTGCCAGCAGCTTAGTCCGGGGACTAGCGGGGAGTAATGAGCAGTTCTTC. This sequence encodes CASSLVRGLAGSNEQFF. This chain joins TRBV11-2 and TRBJ2-1; 13 nucleotides agree with TRBD2. V gave up 1 base and J gave up 7 bases; unmatched junction bases: 7. The CDR3 covers 17 residues. Per the germline V gene, CDR1 is SGHAT and CDR2 is FQNNGV.

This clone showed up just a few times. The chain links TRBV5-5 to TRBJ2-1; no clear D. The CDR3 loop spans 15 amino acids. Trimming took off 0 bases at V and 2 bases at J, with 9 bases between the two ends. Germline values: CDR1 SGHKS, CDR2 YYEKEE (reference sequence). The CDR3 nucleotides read TGTGCCAGCAGCTTGGGTCCGGAGACCTACAATGAGCAGTTCTTC. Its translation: CASSLGPETYNEQFF. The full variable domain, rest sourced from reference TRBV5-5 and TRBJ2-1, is DAGVTQSPTHLIKTRGQQVTLRCSPISGHKSVSWYQQVLGQGPQFIFQYYEKEERGRGNFPDRFSARQFPNYSSELNVNALLLGDSALYLCASSLGPETYNEQFFGPGTRLTVL.

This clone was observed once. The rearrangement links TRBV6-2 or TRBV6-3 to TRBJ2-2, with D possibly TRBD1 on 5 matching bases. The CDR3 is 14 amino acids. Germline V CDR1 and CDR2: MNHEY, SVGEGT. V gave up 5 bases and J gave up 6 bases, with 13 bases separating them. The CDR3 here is CASSVQGMAGELFF. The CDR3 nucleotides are TGTGCCAGCAGTGTCCAGGGAATGGCCGGGGAGCTGTTTTTT.

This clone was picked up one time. The CDR3 DNA reads as TGTGCCAGTAGCGGACACGAGCTTAACTATGGCTACACCTTC. It yields the protein CASSGHELNYGYTF. This chain uses TRBV19 with TRBJ1-2; D might be TRBD1 (5 bases). Germline V CDR1 and CDR2: LNHDA, SQIVND (reference sequence). This CDR3 is 14 amino acids long. V lost 6 bases and J lost 1, with 12 bases in between.

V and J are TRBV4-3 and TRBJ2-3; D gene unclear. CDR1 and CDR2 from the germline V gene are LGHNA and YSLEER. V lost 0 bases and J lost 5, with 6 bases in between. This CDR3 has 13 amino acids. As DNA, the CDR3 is TGCGCCAGCAGCCAAGATCATCAAGATACGCAGTATTTT. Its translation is CASSQDHQDTQYF.

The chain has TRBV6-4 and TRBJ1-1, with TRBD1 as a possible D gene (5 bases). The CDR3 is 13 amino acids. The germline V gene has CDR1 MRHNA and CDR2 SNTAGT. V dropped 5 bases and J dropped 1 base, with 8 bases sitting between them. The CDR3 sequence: CASSQQANTEAFF. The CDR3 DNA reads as TGTGCCAGCAGTCAACAGGCGAACACTGAAGCTTTCTTT.

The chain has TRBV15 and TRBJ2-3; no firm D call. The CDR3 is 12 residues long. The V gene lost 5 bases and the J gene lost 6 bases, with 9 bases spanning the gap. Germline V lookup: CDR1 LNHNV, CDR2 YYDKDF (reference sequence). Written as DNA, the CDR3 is TGTGCCACCAGCCCCCACGGGGATACGCAGTATTTT. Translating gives CATSPHGDTQYF.

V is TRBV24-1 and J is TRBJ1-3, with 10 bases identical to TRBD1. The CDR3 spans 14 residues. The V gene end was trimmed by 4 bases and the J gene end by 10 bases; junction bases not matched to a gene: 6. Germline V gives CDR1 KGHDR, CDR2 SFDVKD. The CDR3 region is CATSDPGQGETIYF. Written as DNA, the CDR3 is TGTGCCACCAGTGACCCTGGACAGGGGGAAACCATATATTTT.

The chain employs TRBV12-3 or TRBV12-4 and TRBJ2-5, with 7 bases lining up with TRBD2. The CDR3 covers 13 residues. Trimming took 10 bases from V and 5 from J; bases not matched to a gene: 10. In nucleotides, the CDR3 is TGTGCCATCAGGAGCGGGGTGCACGAGACCCAGTACTTC. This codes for CAIRSGVHETQYF.

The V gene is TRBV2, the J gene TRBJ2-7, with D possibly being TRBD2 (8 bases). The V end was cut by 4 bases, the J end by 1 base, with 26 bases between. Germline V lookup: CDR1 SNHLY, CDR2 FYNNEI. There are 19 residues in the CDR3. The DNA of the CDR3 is TGTGCCAGCAGTGCCCGCCCCGGGGGGGGGACAGCTATTTCCTACGAGCAGTACGTC. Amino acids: CASSARPGGGTAISYEQYV.

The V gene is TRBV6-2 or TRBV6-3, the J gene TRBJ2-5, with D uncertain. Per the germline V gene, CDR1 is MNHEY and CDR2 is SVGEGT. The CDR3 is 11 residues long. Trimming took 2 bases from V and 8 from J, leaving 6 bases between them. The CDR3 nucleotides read TGTGCCAGCAGTTACCGTGTAACCCAGTACTTC. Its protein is CASSYRVTQYF.

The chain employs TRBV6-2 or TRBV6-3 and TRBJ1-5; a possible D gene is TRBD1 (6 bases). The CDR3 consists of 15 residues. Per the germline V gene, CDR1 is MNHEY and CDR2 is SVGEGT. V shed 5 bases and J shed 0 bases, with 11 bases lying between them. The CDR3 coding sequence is TGTGCCAGCAGTCAGACAGGTCTTAGCAATCAGCCCCAGCATTTT. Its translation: CASSQTGLSNQPQHF.

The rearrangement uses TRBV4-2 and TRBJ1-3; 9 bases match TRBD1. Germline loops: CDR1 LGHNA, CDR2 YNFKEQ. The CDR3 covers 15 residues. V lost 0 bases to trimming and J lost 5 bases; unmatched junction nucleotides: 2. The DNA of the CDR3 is TGTGCCAGCAGCCAAGAGGGACAGGGACGAAACACCATATATTTT. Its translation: CASSQEGQGRNTIYF.